This entry features one T cell receptor beta chain sequence. The data are from a study of cytomegalovirus exposure and HLA in healthy donors. Sequencing was performed with immunoSEQ multiplex PCR; in TCRdb, only in-frame clones are kept and a portion is missing. In the table there are 250,000 to 350,000 clones, 87% of which are singletons. Trimming left V 3 bases short and J 7 bases short, with 6 bases between. The germline V gene encodes CDR1 DFQATT and CDR2 SNEGSKA (reference sequence). The CDR3 sequence is 11 residues long. This chain links TRBV20-1 with TRBJ2-2, with no clear D. The receptor comes from a woman in her twenties or thirties in good health and CMV-seropositive. The sequenced sample was PBMCs. DNA of the CDR3: TGCAGTGCTAGTTTCATCGGGGAGCTGTTTTTT. This sequence encodes CSASFIGELFF.